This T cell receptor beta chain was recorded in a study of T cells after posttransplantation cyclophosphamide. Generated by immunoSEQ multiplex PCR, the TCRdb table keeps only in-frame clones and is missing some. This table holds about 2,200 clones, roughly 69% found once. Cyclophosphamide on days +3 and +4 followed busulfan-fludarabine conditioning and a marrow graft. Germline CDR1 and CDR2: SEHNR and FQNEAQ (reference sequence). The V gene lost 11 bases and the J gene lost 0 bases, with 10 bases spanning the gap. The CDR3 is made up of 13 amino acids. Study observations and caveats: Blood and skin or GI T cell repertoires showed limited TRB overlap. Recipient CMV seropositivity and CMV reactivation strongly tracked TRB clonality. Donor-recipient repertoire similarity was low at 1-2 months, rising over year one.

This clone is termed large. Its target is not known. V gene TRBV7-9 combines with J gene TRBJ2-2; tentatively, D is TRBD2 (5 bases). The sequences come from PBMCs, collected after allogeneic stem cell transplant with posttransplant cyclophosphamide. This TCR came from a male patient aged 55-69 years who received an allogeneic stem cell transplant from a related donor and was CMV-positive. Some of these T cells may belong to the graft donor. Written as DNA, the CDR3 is TGTGCCGGTCAGGAGGCGAACACCGGGGAGCTGTTTTTT. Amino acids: CAGQEANTGELFF.